The 24 T cell receptor beta chains below were found in one sample sequenced in a study of Ad26.COV2.S vaccination and SARS-CoV-2 variants (dated by TCRdb to the early 2020s). Taken with the paper, the label for treatment or condition translates to: around 19 received Ad26.COV2.S at low or high dose, single or two shots; 5 received placebo; per-sample allocation not given. Repertoires of vaccine and placebo recipients were sequenced from samples taken on day 63 after the first injection. The library relied on the immunoSEQ multiplex PCR assay. In its TCRdb copy, this immuneACCESS table keeps in-frame sequences only and misses some clones. Where compared with another copy, unresolved V genes explain less than half of these, and the others have no known cause. The sample data list about 400,000 clones, and 88% of these were observed just once. 3.6% of the sample lies in the top ten. Source: peripheral blood, taken in a trial of Ad26.COV2.S vaccine versus placebo. These receptors were taken from a person aged 18-60 years who received the Ad26.COV2.S COVID-19 vaccine or a placebo.

The V gene is TRBV27, the J gene TRBJ1-5, with D uncertain. The CDR3 contains 13 residues. The V and J ends lost 6 bases and 4 bases respectively, with 10 bases between them. CDR1 is MNHEY and CDR2 is SMNVEV in the germline V gene (reference sequence). The CDR3 spells CASSWTENQPQHF. The CDR3 DNA follows: TGTGCCAGCAGCTGGACCGAGAATCAGCCCCAGCATTTT.

The CDR3 sequence is CASSLADGAYEQYF. The CDR3 coding sequence is TGTGCCAGCAGCTTAGCGGACGGAGCCTACGAGCAGTACTTC. This chain connects TRBV7-6 to TRBJ2-7; D remains unclear. Trimming took off 0 bases at V and 2 bases at J, with 8 bases between the two ends. The CDR3 has 14 amino acids. Germline V lookup: CDR1 SGHVS, CDR2 FNYEAQ.

This chain joins TRBV7-8 and TRBJ1-4; 7 bases are shared with TRBD1. V was clipped by 5 bases and J by 5 bases; unmatched bases: 11. Per germline, CDR1 SGHVS and CDR2 FQNEAQ. The CDR3 runs to 16 residues. CDR3 DNA: TGTGCCAGCAGCCCCCTGCGTGGCAGGGGGAATGAAAAACTGTTTTTT. As protein: CASSPLRGRGNEKLFF.

Here the CDR3 DNA reads TGTGCCAGTAGGGACAGGGGAAAAGGTAGCAATCAGCCCCAGCATTTT. It yields the protein CASRDRGKGSNQPQHF. The chain links TRBV19 to TRBJ1-5; 9 bases align to TRBD1. From germline, CDR1 is LNHDA and CDR2 SQIVND (reference sequence). The V segment lost 6 bases and the J segment 0 bases; nucleotides outside the gene matches: 6. The CDR3 has 16 amino acids.

V and J are TRBV2 and TRBJ2-5; D is unresolved. The CDR3 has 15 residues. Germline V gene lookup returns CDR1 SNHLY and CDR2 FYNNEI. V gave up 6 bases and J gave up 7 bases, with 21 bases separating them. The CDR3 loop reads CASRPPTVNPGTQYF. CDR3 nucleotides: TGTGCCAGCAGGCCCCCGACGGTCAACCCCGGGACCCAGTACTTC.

The chain uses TRBV9 and TRBJ2-1; unclear D gene. CDR3 length: 15 residues. The V end lost 3 bases, the J end lost 3 bases, and 13 bases lay between the germline ends. Germline V gene lookup returns CDR1 SGDLS and CDR2 YYNGEE. The CDR3 DNA is TGTGCCAGCAGCGGCGTCCACATCGGCTACAATGAGCAGTTCTTC. This gives the protein CASSGVHIGYNEQFF.

The chain recombines TRBV3-1 (or the pseudogene TRBV3-2) with TRBJ1-5, with 7 bases lining up with TRBD1. Germline V gene data show CDR1 as LGHDT and CDR2 as YNNKEL (reference sequence). The CDR3 extends over 14 amino acids. The V and J ends lost 4 bases and 4 bases, in that order; junction bases with no gene match: 4. The CDR3 DNA is TGTGCCAGCAGCCTCGGGACAGCTAATCAGCCCCAGCATTTT. Translation: CASSLGTANQPQHF.

The chain uses TRBV5-6 and TRBJ2-5; either TRBD1 or TRBD2 may supply D (5 bases each). Germline V gives CDR1 SGHDT, CDR2 YYEEEE. Trimming stripped 6 bases from V and 1 base from J, with 13 bases between. The CDR3 is 14 amino acids. DNA for the CDR3: TGTGCCAGCATCCTGGGACCTGCCCAAGAGACCCAGTACTTC. It translates to CASILGPAQETQYF. Drawing the rest from reference TRBV5-6 and TRBJ2-5, the complete variable domain is DAGVTQSPTHLIKTRGQQVTLRCSPKSGHDTVSWYQQALGQGPQFIFQYYEEEERQRGNFPDRFSGHQFPNYSSELNVNALLLGDSALYLCASILGPAQETQYFGPGTRLLVL.

The chain joins TRBV30 to TRBJ2-1; D assignment may be TRBD1 or TRBD2 (6 bases each). V gave up 2 bases and J gave up 5 bases, with 10 bases separating them. The V gene's germline CDR1 is GTSNPN and CDR2 SVGIG (reference sequence). The CDR3 spans 13 residues. The chain's CDR3 is CAWSRGTHNEQFF. CDR3 DNA sequence: TGTGCCTGGAGTAGGGGGACTCACAATGAGCAGTTCTTC.

The CDR3 sequence is CASSEVFNQNTDTQYF. For the CDR3, the DNA is TGTGCCAGCAGTGAAGTGTTTAACCAAAACACAGATACGCAGTATTTT. The chain recombines TRBV6-1 with TRBJ2-3; no clear D. CDR3 length equals 16 residues. Germline CDR1 is MNHNS and CDR2 is SASEGT. V dropped 1 base and J dropped 2 bases, with 13 bases sitting between them.

The chain is built from TRBV7-2 and TRBJ2-1, with 8 positions matching TRBD2. Trimming took 2 bases from V and 4 from J; bases not matched to a gene: 1. Germline-derived CDR1 and CDR2 are SGHTA and FQGNSA. CDR3 size: 14 residues. CDR3 nucleotide sequence: TGTGCCAGCAGCTTAATAGCGGGGTACAATGAGCAGTTCTTC. Translated: CASSLIAGYNEQFF.

This clone was seen once. The J gene is TRBJ2-7, the V gene TRBV9; 7 nucleotides align to TRBD2. The V gene end was trimmed by 4 bases and the J gene end by 13 bases; junction bases not matched to a gene: 11. The CDR3 runs to 12 residues. Looked up from germline, CDR1 is SGDLS and CDR2 is YYNGEE. The CDR3, as DNA: TGTGCCAGCAGCCCGGGTGGGGGGGTTTTATACTTC. Its translation: CASSPGGGVLYF.

The chain couples TRBV6-5 to TRBJ2-3, with no clear D. The CDR3 spans 14 residues. V dropped 6 bases and J dropped 2 bases, with 12 bases sitting between them. From germline, CDR1 is MNHEY and CDR2 SVGAGI. The CDR3 reads CASRVDGHTDTQYF. The CDR3 DNA reads TGTGCCAGCAGAGTAGATGGGCACACAGATACGCAGTATTTT.

This chain links TRBV5-1 with TRBJ2-3; no definite D call. Trimming pared 0 bases from V and 3 bases from J, leaving 8 bases between. The length of the CDR3 is 14 residues. Per germline, CDR1 SGHRS and CDR2 YFSETQ. CDR3 DNA: TGCGCCAGCAGCTTGGCTGGGGTTACAGATACGCAGTATTTT. The encoded protein is CASSLAGVTDTQYF.

This chain links TRBV6-6 with TRBJ1-3; no definite D call. CDR1 and CDR2 (germline): MNHNY, SVGAGI (reference sequence). The CDR3 extends over 14 amino acids. Between the trimmed V and J ends, which lost 6 bases and 2 bases, there was a span of 11 bases. CDR3 nucleotide sequence: TGTGCCAGCAGCTCCACCTACGCTGGAAACACCATATATTTT. Its translation is CASSSTYAGNTIYF.

The chain has TRBV15 and TRBJ2-7, with 8 bases that match TRBD1. Trimming cost V 1 base and J 0 bases; bases outside gene matches: 2. Germline CDR1 and CDR2: LNHNV and YYDKDF (reference sequence). CDR3 size: 15 residues. CDR3 sequence reads: CATSRGQGTSYEQYF. The CDR3, as DNA: TGTGCCACCAGCAGAGGACAGGGGACCTCCTACGAGCAGTACTTC.

CDR3 sequence (DNA): TGTGCCAGCAGTCCGAAACGGGACTCCTCCCCGGGTTACAATGAGCAGTTCTTC. It specifies CASSPKRDSSPGYNEQFF. This chain connects TRBV27 to TRBJ2-1; D is perhaps TRBD2 (6 bases). V lost 5 bases and J lost 4, with 24 bases in between. The CDR3 length is 18 residues. Germline values: CDR1 MNHEY, CDR2 SMNVEV (reference sequence).

The chain has TRBV18 and TRBJ2-7; D ambiguous. The germline gives CDR1 KGHSH, CDR2 LQKENI. V shed 0 bases and J shed 4 bases, with 10 bases lying between them. The CDR3 consists of 14 residues. CDR3 in amino acids: CASSPPVGVYEQYF. The CDR3 region has the DNA TGTGCCAGCTCACCACCGGTAGGCGTTTACGAGCAGTACTTC.

The rearrangement joins TRBV7-3 to TRBJ1-5, with D possibly TRBD1 on 6 matching bases. V was clipped by 3 bases and J by 5 bases, with 8 bases between them. Germline loops: CDR1 SGHTA, CDR2 FQGTGA. The CDR3 runs to 13 residues. The CDR3 coding sequence is TGTGCCAGCAGCTTGGGGGCAGATCAGCCCCAGCATTTT. It encodes CASSLGADQPQHF.

The chain has TRBV6-5 and TRBJ1-2, with D unresolved. This CDR3 spans 15 amino acids. The germline V and J ends were trimmed by 3 bases and 8 bases, with 19 bases remaining between them. In germline, CDR1 is MNHEY, CDR2 SVGAGI. CDR3 protein: CASSYSAGSSSGYTF. The DNA of the CDR3 is TGTGCCAGCAGTTATTCGGCAGGATCGAGTAGCGGCTACACCTTC.

The CDR3: CASRREGQNSPLHF. The CDR3 coding sequence is TGTGCCAGCAGGCGCGAGGGGCAAAATTCACCCCTCCACTTT. The rearrangement uses TRBV7-9 and TRBJ1-6, with D tentatively TRBD1 (5 bases). With 6 bases removed from V and 7 bases from J, the gap between germline ends came to 13 bases. Germline V gives CDR1 SEHNR, CDR2 FQNEAQ (reference sequence). This CDR3 has 14 amino acids. The full variable domain, completed using reference TRBV7-9 and TRBJ1-6, is DTGVSQNPRHKITKRGQNVTFRCDPISEHNRLYWYRQTLGQGPEFLTYFQNEAQLEKSRLLSDRFSAERPKGSFSTLEIQRTEQGDSAMYLCASRREGQNSPLHFGNGTRLTVT.

The rearrangement joins TRBV24-1 to TRBJ2-7; TRBD2 agrees at 12 bases. Germline-derived CDR1 and CDR2 are KGHDR and SFDVKD. The CDR3 is 18 amino acids. With V trimmed by 4 bases and J by 2 bases, 11 bases remained unmatched. The CDR3 loop is CATSDPTSGGQSPYEQYF. CDR3 bases: TGTGCCACCAGTGACCCCACTAGCGGGGGGCAGTCCCCCTACGAGCAGTACTTC.

This clone was seen many times. This chain uses TRBV2 with TRBJ1-6; D call uncertain. The germline V gene encodes CDR1 SNHLY and CDR2 FYNNEI. V was shortened by 7 bases and J by 9 bases, with 19 bases between the two germline ends. This CDR3 is 15 amino acids long. DNA for the CDR3: TGTGCCAGCACCTATAGGGAGGAGATGAGTTCACCCCTCCACTTT. Its protein product is CASTYREEMSSPLHF.

V usage is TRBV11-1 and J usage is TRBJ2-7, with TRBD2 identical over 11 bases. J was trimmed by 3 bases and V by 3 bases; bases with no gene match: 4. The CDR3 is 15 amino acids. Germline V gives CDR1 SGHAT, CDR2 FQDESV (reference sequence). The CDR3 here is CASSFGTSGVYEQYF. CDR3 bases: TGTGCCAGCAGCTTCGGGACTAGCGGTGTCTACGAGCAGTACTTC.